A single sample is the source of the 7 T cell receptor beta chains below, sequenced in a study of naive and memory T cell subsets (dated by TCRdb to about 2017). Receptor amplification or capture employed UMI-ligation and nested PCR. Sequencing was performed on an Illumina MiSeq. An equimolar mix of two oligonucleotides covering both TRBC1 and TRBC2 was used as the beta constant-region primer. TCRdb passed the public sequencing reads through fastp at Q25 and MiXCR, retaining productive beta sequences. Rows merge per CDR3 protein into single entries with the most common DNA and genes. The table for this sample lists approximately 82,000 distinct CDR3 sequences; roughly 7% of them were counted only once. 1.6% of the sample goes to the ten largest clones. Sequencing input: central memory CD4+ T cells from blood. The cell subset or site label corresponds to: central memory, CD45RA- CD27+. These receptors were obtained from a human donor in good health.

This clonotype was seen ten or more times. V and J are TRBV7-2 and TRBJ2-6; D remains ambiguous. The V end lost 4 bases, the J end lost 0 bases, and 7 bases lay between the germline ends. Looked up from germline, CDR1 is SGHTA and CDR2 is FQGNSA. This CDR3 has 15 amino acids. The CDR3 reads CASSYSGSGANVLTF. The CDR3 DNA follows: TGTGCCAGCAGCTACTCCGGCTCTGGGGCCAACGTCCTGACTTTC.

This clonotype was seen more than once but under ten times. This rearrangement joins TRBV27 to TRBJ2-2; D tentatively reads TRBD1 or TRBD2 (5 bases each). CDR3 length: 15 amino acids. V was trimmed by 6 bases and J by 2 bases, leaving 13 bases between them. Germline V CDR1 and CDR2: MNHEY, SMNVEV (reference sequence). Here the CDR3 DNA reads TGTGCCAGCAGCCCGGGACGGGTAAACACCGGGGAGCTGTTTTTT. Its protein is CASSPGRVNTGELFF.

There are many counts of this clonotype. The chain employs TRBV12-3 or TRBV12-4 and TRBJ1-6; no reliable D call. The CDR3 contains 13 residues. With 5 bases removed from V and 11 bases from J, the gap between germline ends came to 13 bases. Here the CDR3 DNA reads TGTGCCAGCAGTGTCAGTCCTCGCGCACCCCTCCACTTT. This translates into CASSVSPRAPLHF.

This clonotype was picked up many times. CDR3 sequence (DNA): TGTGCCAGCAGTTCTAGCGGCCCCTACGAGCAGTACTTC. Encoded protein: CASSSSGPYEQYF. V usage is TRBV27 and J usage is TRBJ2-7; 7 bases align to TRBD2. This CDR3 is built from 13 residues. V was clipped by 4 bases and J by 2 bases; unmatched bases: 2. Germline V gene data show CDR1 as MNHEY and CDR2 as SMNVEV (reference sequence).

This clonotype was seen many times. V is TRBV20-1 and J is TRBJ2-7; D uncertain. This CDR3 is 11 amino acids long. CDR1 is DFQATT and CDR2 is SNEGSKA in the germline V gene (reference sequence). The germline V and J ends were trimmed by 6 bases and 2 bases, with 8 bases remaining between them. The CDR3 spells CSAKGPYEQYF. The CDR3 region has the DNA TGCAGTGCCAAAGGCCCCTACGAGCAGTACTTC.

Only a few counts were recorded for this clonotype. The V gene is TRBV21-1, the J gene TRBJ1-4; the table's D gene call, TRBD1, was not cross checked with the DNA. TRBV21-1 is marked as a pseudogene. The CDR3 consists of 15 residues. CDR3: CASSKGRRGDEKLFF. DNA for the CDR3: TGTGCCAGCAGCAAAGGGAGAAGGGGGGATGAAAAACTGTTTTTT.

This sequence joins TRBV7-2 and TRBJ2-6; D unresolved. CDR3 length: 17 amino acids. Germline CDR1 is SGHTA and CDR2 is FQGNSA. V was cut by 5 bases and J by 0 bases, with 14 bases left in between. The CDR3 here is CASSPRFGYSGANVLTF. Here the CDR3 DNA reads TGTGCCAGCAGCCCGCGGTTTGGGTACTCTGGGGCCAACGTCCTGACTTTC.